These 11 T cell receptor beta chains originate from one sample sequenced in a study of shared clonotypes between healthy human individuals. Profiled with immunoSEQ multiplex PCR; TCRdb holds only in-frame clones, not every one. The sample shows roughly 2.2 million clones, 85% to 95% of them seen only once. The source material was naive CD4+ T cells from PBMCs. Subset reported: CD45RA+ positively selected. The receptors derive from a man in his late teens or twenties in good health. Some clones in this sample may be carry-over from other donors' samples.

This chain links TRBV30 with TRBJ2-1; the D gene is possibly TRBD2 (5 bases). Per germline, CDR1 GTSNPN and CDR2 SVGIG (reference sequence). Trimming left V 0 bases short and J 9 bases short, with 9 bases between. The CDR3 runs to 12 residues. The CDR3 loop is CAWSVFAGEQFF. CDR3 in DNA: TGTGCCTGGAGTGTTTTCGCGGGTGAGCAGTTCTTC.

This chain uses TRBV18 with TRBJ2-5; 9 nucleotides line up with TRBD1. Germline CDR1 and CDR2: KGHSH and LQKENI. There are 15 residues in the CDR3. V shed 3 bases, J shed 6 bases, and the junction held 8 bases outside the gene matches. The CDR3 DNA sequence: TGTGCCAGCTCACCTTCCGGGACAGGGTTAAAGACCCAGTACTTC. Its translation is CASSPSGTGLKTQYF.

This clone was observed a single time. V is TRBV11-2 and J is TRBJ2-1, with 7 bases that match TRBD2. CDR1 is SGHAT, CDR2 FQNNGV, per germline. The CDR3 has 16 amino acids. The J segment lost 5 bases and the V segment lost 1 base, leaving 8 bases of the junction unmatched. CDR3 bases: TGTGCCAGCAGCTTAGTATGGGGGGGGAACGACAATGAGCAGTTCTTC. As protein: CASSLVWGGNDNEQFF.

This chain uses TRBV6-1 with TRBJ2-7; 9 bases align to TRBD1. This CDR3 is built from 14 residues. Germline lookup yields CDR1 MNHNS and CDR2 SASEGT. J gave up 4 bases and V 10 bases, and 11 bases lay outside the gene matches. Written as DNA, the CDR3 is TGTGCCACCAACGTCGAGACAGGGGGATACGAGCAGTACTTC. It specifies CATNVETGGYEQYF.

The chain couples TRBV5-4 to TRBJ2-3; TRBD1 agrees at 7 bases. CDR1 SGHNT and CDR2 YYREEE come from the germline V gene (reference sequence). The CDR3 spans 15 residues. The V gene end was trimmed by 0 bases and the J gene end by 2 bases; junction bases not matched to a gene: 3. In DNA form, the CDR3 reads TGTGCCAGCAGCTTGGCGGGACAGAACACAGATACGCAGTATTTT. Its translation: CASSLAGQNTDTQYF.

The chain couples TRBV19 to TRBJ2-5; 8 bases map to TRBD1. Unmatched junction bases numbered 7, after V lost 4 bases and J lost 6 bases. This CDR3 has 14 residues. Germline loops: CDR1 LNHDA, CDR2 SQIVND (reference sequence). The CDR3 sequence is CASSKDRGRQTQYF. In DNA, the CDR3 is TGTGCCAGTAGTAAAGACAGGGGTCGGCAGACCCAGTACTTC. The full variable domain, with the rest looked up from reference TRBV19 and TRBJ2-5, is DGGITQSPKYLFRKEGQNVTLSCEQNLNHDAMYWYRQDPGQGLRLIYYSQIVNDFQKGDIAEGYSVSREKKESFPLTVTSAQKNPTAFYLCASSKDRGRQTQYFGPGTRLLVL.

The gene calls are TRBV27 and TRBJ2-7; D tentatively reads TRBD1 or TRBD2 (5 bases each). Germline V CDR1 and CDR2: MNHEY, SMNVEV (reference sequence). V lost 2 bases, J lost 0 bases, and 8 bases lay in between. The CDR3 extends over 14 amino acids. The CDR3 coding sequence is TGTGCCAGCAGTTTAGGGGACGCCTCCTACGAGCAGTACTTC. Translated: CASSLGDASYEQYF.

This rearrangement joins TRBV28 to TRBJ2-1, with 13 bases lining up with TRBD2. After removal of 5 bases from V and 2 bases from J, the junction contained 9 bases not matched to a gene. CDR3 length: 18 residues. CDR1 and CDR2 from the germline V gene are MDHEN and SYDVKM. The CDR3 DNA reads TGTGCCAGCAGTCCGGGACTAGCGGGAAGAGTTCCCTACAATGAGCAGTTCTTC. As protein: CASSPGLAGRVPYNEQFF. The whole variable domain, filled in from reference TRBV28 and TRBJ2-1, reads DVKVTQSSRYLVKRTGEKVFLECVQDMDHENMFWYRQDPGLGLRLIYFSYDVKMKEKGDIPEGYSVSREKKERFSLILESASTNQTSMYLCASSPGLAGRVPYNEQFFGPGTRLTVL.

This chain uses TRBV5-4 with TRBJ2-2; TRBD1 agrees at 9 bases. Germline lookup yields CDR1 SGHNT and CDR2 YYREEE (reference sequence). The CDR3 runs to 15 residues. V was pared by 9 bases and J by 2 bases, with 8 bases of the junction left unmatched. The CDR3 DNA follows: TGTGCCATACTTCGGACAGGGGTAAACACCGGGGAGCTGTTTTTT. Translation gives CAILRTGVNTGELFF.

This chain links TRBV7-2 with TRBJ2-3; no reliable D call. CDR1 SGHTA and CDR2 FQGNSA come from the germline V gene. V was trimmed by 3 bases and J by 0 bases, leaving 7 bases between them. The CDR3 loop spans 14 amino acids. This CDR3 is CASSLILSTDTQYF. CDR3 nucleotide sequence: TGTGCCAGCAGCTTGATATTAAGCACAGATACGCAGTATTTT.

The gene calls are TRBV4-3 and TRBJ1-1; maybe TRBD1 (5 bases). The CDR3 is 15 amino acids. Germline V CDR1 and CDR2: LGHNA, YSLEER. The V end lost 0 bases, the J end lost 3 bases, and 11 bases lay between the germline ends. CDR3 nucleotide sequence: TGCGCCAGCAGCCAAGAGCCGGGGGTTGACACTGAAGCTTTCTTT. Its translation is CASSQEPGVDTEAFF.